This T cell receptor (beta chain) was observed in a study of beta chain features in type 1 diabetes (dated by TCRdb to the late 2010s). Study-level background: Mean age, gender distribution, total cell number and subset yield did not differ between patients and healthy donors. A total of roughly 98,000,000 sorted cells were examined across all samples, and a strong correlation was observed between cell number per subset and RNA yield. The study compared TCRB repertoires of sorted circulating CD4+ T cell subsets between recently diagnosed type 1 diabetes patients and matched healthy donors. Whereas all 30 or so donors provided naive and central memory subsets, regulatory and stem cell-like memory subsets were isolated from just 8 patients and about 8 healthy donors. What the study reported, not specific to this receptor: PCR may preferentially amplify shorter templates, but because patient and control samples were amplified and corrected together, any resulting skew would affect both groups equally. HLA sub-analyses involved small numbers of individuals, so any influence of HLA type on TCRB rearrangement remained unresolved. Naive, central memory and regulatory TCRB repertoires appeared to be more alike among patients than among healthy donors. Because cDNA was sequenced instead of genomic DNA, activated cells with high expression could be over-represented, although the groups did not differ in activation or CD3 levels. In all four CD4+ subsets, TCRB CDR3 length was moderately but significantly shorter in type 1 diabetes patients. Patients with type 1 diabetes made fewer insertions and deleted more nucleotides at VDJ recombination sites, implying thymic rearrangement abnormalities.

The CDR3 measures 19 amino acids from cysteine to phenylalanine. Left in the record is the CDR3 DNA by itself, 57 bases read in frame from the first base. V is shortened by 5 bases, J by 5 bases, and the region joining them spans 25 bases. A single peripheral blood draw of approximately 110 mL on average was collected from each donor into heparinised tubes. A BD FACSAria II and a panel including CD45RO, CCR7, CD25, CD127, CD95 and CD27 were used to sort naive, central memory, regulatory and stem cell-like memory CD4+ T cells. All sorted populations exceeded 98% purity. PBMCs were isolated immediately by Lymphoprep density gradient centrifugation and stained directly without culture. So that batch effects would be minimized, each experiment stained and sorted samples in pairs, pairing one healthy donor with one patient. As regards this clone: It lacks a known antigen. One base away there is no much larger clone; base qualities are not given.

The entire isolated RNA was reverse transcribed using the High Capacity cDNA Reverse Transcription Kit, and thus expressed TCRB transcripts were sequenced. Deep immunoSEQ sequencing was applied to naive, central memory and regulatory T cell samples, giving an average of about 3.7 million total reads per sample. Sorted cells were lysed in RLT buffer, and RNA was extracted using DNase-treated RNeasy Micro or Mini kits according to cell number. To prevent cross-contamination, every cell subset was processed on its own, while patient and healthy donor samples were processed together. Using the immunoSEQ multiplex PCR, TCRB sequences were amplified from cDNA into 87-bp fragments spanning the CDR3 region. Amplicons were sequenced on the Illumina HiSeq platform. In the authors' own workflow: Synthetic template baselines were used to correct PCR bias computationally, reads within Hamming distance 2 were collapsed, and singletons that could not be merged were discarded. Reads were aligned against IMGT so that V, D and J genes, CDR3 length and insertions or deletions at six rearrangement sites could be assigned. Clonotype counts were normalized to sorted cell number within each subset before computing true diversity and Gini coefficients with the tcR R package. The overlap coefficient, calculated on TCRB nucleotide sequences, was used to quantify repertoire sharing. As stored in TCRdb, this immuneACCESS dataset retains in-frame rearrangements with V and J assigned. A fraction of the clones does not appear; measured against another copy, unresolved V genes explain less than half of the discrepancy, and the remainder lacks a known reason. The DNA gave D and trimming, while V, J and clone size come from that table. Recorded for this sample are approximately 100,000 clones; about 26% of them occurred a single time. In total, the top ten clones hold less than 0.65% of the sample.

Recombination connected TRBV6-7 to TRBJ2-6; a tentative D call is TRBD2 (5 bases match). TRBV6-7 belongs to the ORF category, with a function that is uncertain. This sequence originates from a woman aged 18-30 years with type 1 diabetes. Sequenced material: central memory CD4+ T cells from blood. The CDR3 region reads CASSRPKRYLQSRANVLTF. The nucleotide sequence is TGTGCCAGCAGTCGACCGAAGCGGTATTTACAAAGTCGGGCCAACGTCCTGACTTTC.